The 22 T cell receptor beta chains below were found in one sample sequenced in a study of cytomegalovirus exposure and HLA in healthy donors. The PCR employed 60 Vbeta primers together with 13 Jbeta primers. Method: immunoSEQ multiplex PCR; TCRdb's copy keeps in-frame clones and lacks some. The profile covers some 140,000 clones, with about three quarters appearing a single time and around 1.2% taken by the ten largest. The sequencing sample was made of PBMCs. The source of these receptors is a male donor in good health and CMV-seropositive.

This clone was recorded once. The gene calls are TRBV6-5 and TRBJ2-2; D possibly corresponds to TRBD1 (5 bases). The ends were cut back, 4 bases at V and 4 bases at J, with 13 bases in the middle. CDR3 size: 15 residues. From germline, CDR1 is MNHEY and CDR2 SVGAGI. CDR3 protein: CASSFQGLGTGELFF. The CDR3, as DNA: TGTGCCAGCAGTTTCCAGGGATTAGGCACCGGGGAGCTGTTTTTT.

The rearrangement joins TRBV4-3 to TRBJ2-2, with 8 bases lining up with TRBD2. Germline CDR1 is LGHNA and CDR2 is YSLEER. Trimming at V came to 4 bases and at J to 6 bases, leaving 7 bases not matched to a gene. This CDR3 has 15 residues. The CDR3 sequence is CASSPRGGGAGELFF. CDR3 sequence (DNA): TGCGCCAGCAGCCCCCGGGGGGGTGGGGCCGGGGAGCTGTTTTTT.

J is TRBJ2-4 and V is TRBV4-3, with a weak D call TRBD2 (5 bases). Germline CDR1 reads LGHNA; CDR2 reads YSLEER. V shed 1 base and J shed 9 bases, with 16 bases lying between them. CDR3 length equals 15 residues. The CDR3 loop is CASSQAIEGLGIQYF. In DNA, the CDR3 is TGCGCCAGCAGCCAAGCCATCGAGGGTCTTGGCATTCAGTACTTC.

A remark on this clone: The same CDR3 is also encoded by other DNA sequences in this sample. The chain recombines TRBV2 with TRBJ1-6; 9 bases align to TRBD1. Germline V gives CDR1 SNHLY, CDR2 FYNNEI. V was pared by 6 bases and J by 9 bases, with 6 bases of the junction left unmatched. The CDR3 length is 14 residues. The CDR3 protein is CASRPGQGSSPLHF. The DNA for the CDR3 is TGTGCCAGCAGACCGGGACAGGGTTCTTCACCCCTCCACTTT.

The chain employs TRBV4-2 and TRBJ2-2; D might be TRBD2 (5 bases). Germline-derived CDR1 and CDR2 are LGHNA and YNFKEQ. This CDR3 has 14 residues. The V end was cut by 0 bases, the J end by 6 bases, with 8 bases between. CDR3 DNA: TGTGCCAGCAGCCAAGATTCCGGGGCCGGGGAGCTGTTTTTT. It is translated as CASSQDSGAGELFF.

V usage is TRBV7-6 and J usage is TRBJ1-2; maybe TRBD1 (5 bases). Trimming left V 2 bases short and J 0 bases short, with 16 bases between. Germline loops: CDR1 SGHVS, CDR2 FNYEAQ. The CDR3 is made up of 17 amino acids. The CDR3 region is CASSLQPGTDANYGYTF. The CDR3 DNA reads TGTGCCAGCAGCTTACAGCCCGGGACTGACGCTAACTATGGCTACACCTTC.

This chain joins TRBV28 and TRBJ1-2, with TRBD1 identical over 7 bases. This CDR3 is built from 14 residues. J lost 4 bases, V lost 5 bases, and 7 bases had no gene match. The germline gives CDR1 MDHEN, CDR2 SYDVKM. The DNA for the CDR3 is TGTGCCAGCAGTCCGCCGACAGGGATCTATGGCTACACCTTC. Amino acids: CASSPPTGIYGYTF.

The CDR3 coding sequence is TGTGCCAGCAGTTTATTACGACCGGGACAGGGGGCGCCGGCTTTCTTT. Its protein is CASSLLRPGQGAPAFF. The V call is TRBV28, the J call TRBJ1-1; 12 nucleotides line up with TRBD1. CDR1 is MDHEN and CDR2 is SYDVKM in the germline V gene. Losses at the gene ends were 1 base for V and 11 bases for J; bases not matched to a gene: 11. The CDR3 extends over 16 amino acids.

V and J are TRBV6-5 and TRBJ2-3, with 16 bases fitting TRBD2. CDR3 length equals 15 residues. V was clipped by 5 bases and J by 4 bases; unmatched bases: 0. Germline V lookup: CDR1 MNHEY, CDR2 SVGAGI. The CDR3 loop is CASSGTSGGADTQYF. Written as DNA, the CDR3 is TGTGCCAGCAGTGGGACTAGCGGGGGGGCAGATACGCAGTATTTT.

This chain links TRBV2 with TRBJ2-7, with D possibly matching TRBD2 (5 bases). Trimming shortened V by 3 bases and J by 5 bases, and 14 bases separated the two germline ends. Germline values: CDR1 SNHLY, CDR2 FYNNEI. CDR3 length: 14 residues. CDR3 bases: TGTGCCAGCAGTGAGGAGGTAGAGGTCCACGAGCAGTACTTC. It yields the protein CASSEEVEVHEQYF.

The chain carries TRBV7-3 and TRBJ2-3, with 8 bases aligning to TRBD2. Germline values: CDR1 SGHTA, CDR2 FQGTGA. This CDR3 is 14 amino acids long. Trimming cost V 5 bases and J 4 bases; bases outside gene matches: 5. CDR3 bases: TGTGCCAGCAGCCCGGGGGGGCCCGCAGATACGCAGTATTTT. It translates to CASSPGGPADTQYF.

The chain has TRBV7-8 and TRBJ2-1, with D possibly TRBD2 on 5 matching bases. CDR3 length: 14 residues. The germline V and J ends were trimmed by 1 base and 4 bases, with 8 bases remaining between them. CDR1 SGHVS and CDR2 FQNEAQ come from the germline V gene. The CDR3 reads CASSLGGRYNEQFF. The CDR3 DNA reads TGTGCCAGCAGCTTAGGTGGGAGATACAATGAGCAGTTCTTC.

V gene TRBV5-4 combines with J gene TRBJ2-2; D is unresolved. Germline CDR1 reads SGHNT; CDR2 reads YYREEE (reference sequence). V lost 4 bases and J lost 2, with 15 bases in between. The CDR3 is made up of 16 amino acids. The CDR3 here is CASSIPNGVNTGELFF. CDR3 nucleotides: TGTGCCAGCAGCATACCAAATGGAGTAAACACCGGGGAGCTGTTTTTT.

This clone was counted between two and nine times. The chain recombines TRBV5-6 with TRBJ1-2; 9 bases are a match to TRBD1. V shed 2 bases, J shed 2 bases, and the junction held 4 bases outside the gene matches. The CDR3 spans 15 residues. Germline values: CDR1 SGHDT, CDR2 YYEEEE. CDR3 protein: CASSFNRGQNYGYTF. For the CDR3, the DNA is TGTGCCAGCAGCTTTAACAGGGGGCAGAACTATGGCTACACCTTC.

This CDR3 reads CASRVTATLLYEQYF. CDR3 nucleotides: TGTGCCAGCAGGGTGACAGCTACACTTCTATACGAGCAGTACTTC. This sequence joins TRBV27 and TRBJ2-7; D is perhaps TRBD1 (5 bases). Trimming removed 6 bases at V and 4 bases at J, with 19 bases between. The CDR3 covers 15 residues. Germline V gene lookup returns CDR1 MNHEY and CDR2 SMNVEV (reference sequence).

V and J are TRBV25-1 and TRBJ1-2; no reliable D call. Germline loops: CDR1 MGHDK, CDR2 SYGVNS. The CDR3 runs to 16 residues. V was cut by 5 bases and J by 1 base, with 17 bases left in between. The CDR3 nucleotides are TGTGCCAGCAGTCCTGCCGAGGGCGCCTTTAACTATGGCTACACCTTC. This translates into CASSPAEGAFNYGYTF.

This chain uses TRBV6-1 with TRBJ2-1, with 10 bases lining up with TRBD2. The CDR3 sequence is 15 residues long. The germline V gene has CDR1 MNHNS and CDR2 SASEGT. The V segment lost 8 bases and the J segment 3 bases; nucleotides outside the gene matches: 7. The CDR3 sequence is CASHVAGGRYNEQFF. The CDR3 DNA reads TGTGCCAGCCATGTAGCGGGGGGCCGCTACAATGAGCAGTTCTTC.

The CDR3 loop is CASSPPGQDRDTQYF. CDR3 DNA sequence: TGTGCCAGCTCACCACCGGGACAGGACCGGGATACGCAGTATTTT. The rearrangement uses TRBV18 and TRBJ2-3, with 8 bases matching TRBD1. V shed 0 bases and J 6 bases; nucleotides not matched to a gene: 5. CDR3 length: 15 residues. Germline CDR1 and CDR2: KGHSH and LQKENI.

V and J are TRBV28 and TRBJ2-1; 10 nucleotides line up with TRBD2. Germline values: CDR1 MDHEN, CDR2 SYDVKM. The length of the CDR3 is 15 residues. J gave up 3 bases and V 6 bases, and 5 bases lay outside the gene matches. The CDR3 region is CASSRTSGNYNEQFF. The CDR3 DNA follows: TGTGCCAGCAGCCGGACTAGCGGCAACTACAATGAGCAGTTCTTC. Full variable domain (remainder filled in from reference TRBV28 and TRBJ2-1): DVKVTQSSRYLVKRTGEKVFLECVQDMDHENMFWYRQDPGLGLRLIYFSYDVKMKEKGDIPEGYSVSREKKERFSLILESASTNQTSMYLCASSRTSGNYNEQFFGPGTRLTVL.

This rearrangement joins TRBV5-8 to TRBJ1-5, with 8 nucleotides matching TRBD1. CDR3 length: 17 amino acids. The V and J ends lost 4 bases and 1 base, in that order; junction bases with no gene match: 10. Germline CDR1 reads SGHTS; CDR2 reads YDEGEE. CDR3 DNA sequence: TGTGCCAGCAGCGCGCGGGACAGGTGGGCAAGCAATCAGCCCCAGCATTTT. This encodes CASSARDRWASNQPQHF.

The chain has TRBV15 and TRBJ2-1, with 7 nucleotides matching TRBD2. Unmatched junction bases numbered 7, after V lost 0 bases and J lost 2 bases. The CDR3 is 17 residues long. CDR1 is LNHNV and CDR2 is YYDKDF in the germline V gene (reference sequence). CDR3 nucleotides: TGTGCCACCAGCAGAGATCCCGGGGGGAGAACCTACAATGAGCAGTTCTTC. Protein sequence: CATSRDPGGRTYNEQFF.

This chain links TRBV5-6 with TRBJ2-5; tentatively, D is TRBD1 (6 bases). Germline lookup yields CDR1 SGHDT and CDR2 YYEEEE. Trimming took 0 bases from V and 2 from J, leaving 8 bases between them. The CDR3 extends over 14 amino acids. The CDR3 is CASSLGTVQETQYF. Here the CDR3 DNA reads TGTGCCAGCAGCTTGGGGACAGTTCAAGAGACCCAGTACTTC.